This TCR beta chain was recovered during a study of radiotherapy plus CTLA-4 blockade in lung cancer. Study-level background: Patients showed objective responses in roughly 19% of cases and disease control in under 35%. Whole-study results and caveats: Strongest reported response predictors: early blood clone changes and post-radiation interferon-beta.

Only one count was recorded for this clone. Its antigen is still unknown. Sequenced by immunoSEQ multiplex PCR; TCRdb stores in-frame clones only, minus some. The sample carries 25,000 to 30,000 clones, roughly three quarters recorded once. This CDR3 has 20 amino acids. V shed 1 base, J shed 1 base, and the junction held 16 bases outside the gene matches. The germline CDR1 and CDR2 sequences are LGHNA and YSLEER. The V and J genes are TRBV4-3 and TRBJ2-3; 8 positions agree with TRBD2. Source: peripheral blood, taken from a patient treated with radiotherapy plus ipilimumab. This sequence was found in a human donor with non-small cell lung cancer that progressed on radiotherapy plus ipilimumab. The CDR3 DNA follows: TGCGCCAGCAGCCAAGTCCTTCCTGGCGGGGGGCCGTGGGGCACAGATACGCAGTATTTT. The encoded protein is CASSQVLPGGGPWGTDTQYF.